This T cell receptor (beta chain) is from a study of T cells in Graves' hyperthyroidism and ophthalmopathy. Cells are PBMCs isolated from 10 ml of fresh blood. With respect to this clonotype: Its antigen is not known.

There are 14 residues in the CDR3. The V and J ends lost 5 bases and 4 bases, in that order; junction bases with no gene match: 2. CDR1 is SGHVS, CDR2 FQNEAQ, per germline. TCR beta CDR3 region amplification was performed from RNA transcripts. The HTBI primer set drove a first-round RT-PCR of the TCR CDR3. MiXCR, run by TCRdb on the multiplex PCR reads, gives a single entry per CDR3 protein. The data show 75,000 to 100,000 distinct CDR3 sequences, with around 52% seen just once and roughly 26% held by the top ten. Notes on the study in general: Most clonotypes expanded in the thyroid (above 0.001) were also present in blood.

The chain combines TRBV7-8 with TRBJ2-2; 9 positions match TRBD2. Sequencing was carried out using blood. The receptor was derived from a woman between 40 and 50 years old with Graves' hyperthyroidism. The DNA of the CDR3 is TGTGCCAGCAGCGGGACTAGCAGCACCGGGGAGCTGTTTTTT. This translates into CASSGTSSTGELFF. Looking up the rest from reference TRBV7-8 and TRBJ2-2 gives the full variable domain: GAGVSQSPRYKVAKRGQDVALRCDPISGHVSLFWYQQALGQGPEFLTYFQNEAQLDKSGLPSDRFFAERPEGSVSTLKIQRTQQEDSAVYLCASSGTSSTGELFFGEGSRLTVL.